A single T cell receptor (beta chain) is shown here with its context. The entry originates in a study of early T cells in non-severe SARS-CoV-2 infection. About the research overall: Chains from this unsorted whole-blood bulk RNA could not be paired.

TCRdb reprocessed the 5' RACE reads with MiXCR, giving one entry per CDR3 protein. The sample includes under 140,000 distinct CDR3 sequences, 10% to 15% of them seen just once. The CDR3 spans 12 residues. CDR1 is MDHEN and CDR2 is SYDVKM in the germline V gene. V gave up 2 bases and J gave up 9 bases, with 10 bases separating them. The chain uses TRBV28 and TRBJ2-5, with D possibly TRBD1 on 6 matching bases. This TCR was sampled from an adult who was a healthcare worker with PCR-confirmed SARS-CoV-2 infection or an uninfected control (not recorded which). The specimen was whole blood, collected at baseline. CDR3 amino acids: CASSLRQDPQYF. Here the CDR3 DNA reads TGTGCCAGCAGTTTAAGACAGGACCCCCAGTACTTC.